This T cell receptor (beta chain) stems from a study of blood T cell repertoires in COVID-19 (TCRdb year 2020). General notes on the study: The collaborator samples originated in the United States, Italy and Spain and spanned the acute and convalescent phases of COVID-19. The material from the prospective study consisted of cDNA or gDNA derived from T cells, B-cell-depleted T cells, or PBMCs. The dataset comprised deeply sampled blood TCRbeta repertoires from subjects exposed to, actively infected with, or recovered from COVID-19. The repertoires were made available in a free public database intended to serve as a resource for research on the immune response to SARS-CoV-2. Samples were obtained from the ongoing ImmuneRACE study (first 160 participants) and from over a thousand subjects provided by 6 global collaborators. The sample metadata nearly always contained a de-identified subject ID, COVID-19 status, age in years and sex. Where HLA class I and class II types were available, the types were taken from metadata supplied by the sample provider, not from assay-based typing. The investigation overall reported the following: The quantity of clinical and demographic metadata differed by source and by participant and was supplied without curation.

The immunoSEQ Assay, a bias-controlled multiplex PCR, was used to amplify TCRbeta CDR3 regions from genomic DNA. The paper's data handling went like this. Within the assay, amplification of reference gene primers was used to estimate how many nucleated cells each sample contained. To quantify the absolute abundance of each unique TCRbeta CDR3 rearrangement, sequence reads were collapsed and filtered. Productive Simpson clonality was computed per sample as the square root of Simpson's diversity index over productive rearrangements. The clones in this table, taken by TCRdb from immuneACCESS, are in-frame only. Not every clone is retained; where verified, under half of the shortfall comes from an unresolved V gene, and the cause of the rest is unknown. D and trimming were read from the DNA, whereas the V and J calls and clone size are those reported in that table. This sample comprises roughly 260,000 clones, less than 85% of them detected only once. Jointly, the top ten make up 4% to 6% of the sample.

Measured from the cysteine to the phenylalanine, the CDR3 is 17 residues long. Only the CDR3 region is kept as DNA, spanning 51 bases read in frame from base 1. Collaborating institutions collected whole blood in K2EDTA tubes following their own protocols. For TCRbeta analysis, collaborators shipped samples as frozen whole blood, isolated PBMCs, or DNA extracted from either of those sample types. In regard to this clone: Its antigen is still unknown. Base qualities were left out, and no much larger clone turns up one base away.

In this chain, TRBV12-2 is recombined with TRBJ2-1; TRBD2, the table's D call, was not compared with the DNA. TRBV12-2 is an annotated pseudogene. Sequenced input: peripheral blood. The sequence derives from a woman aged 80 or older with active or convalescent COVID-19. The DNA sequence reads TGTGCAAGTCGCTTAGGTCTAGCGGGAGATTTCTACAATGAGCAGTTCTTC. This is translated as CASRLGLAGDFYNEQFF.